The 22 T cell receptor beta chains reported below all come from one sample, sequenced in a study of Graves' ophthalmopathy and Graves' hyperthyroidism. The authors amplified TCR beta CDR3 regions, and they did so from RNA transcripts for repertoire sequencing. The first-round RT-PCR employed HTBI primers together with the Qiagen OneStep RT-PCR kit. A multiplex PCR was then performed as the second round. TCRdb redid the calling of the multiplex PCR reads with MiXCR, one entry per CDR3 protein. Found here are 580,000 or so distinct CDR3 sequences, approximately 37% of them singletons; the top ten hold roughly 4%. The sequenced sample was peripheral blood or thyroid tissue (not recorded which). These receptors came from an adult man with Graves' hyperthyroidism.

This chain uses TRBV2 with TRBJ2-7, with 7 bases matching TRBD2. Judging by the DNA end, TRBJ2-3 fits better; the J call may be wrong. Germline values: CDR1 SNHLY, CDR2 FYNNEI. This CDR3 is built from 15 residues. CDR3 nucleotides: TGTGCCAGCAGAAGCGGGACGGACAGCACAGATACGCAGTATTTT. Translating it yields CASRSGTDSTDTQYF.

This sequence joins TRBV2 and TRBJ1-5; 10 nucleotides align to TRBD1. With V trimmed by 4 bases and J by 4 bases, 7 bases remained unmatched. Germline CDR1 and CDR2: SNHLY and FYNNEI. The CDR3 is made up of 16 amino acids. The DNA of the CDR3 is TGTGCCAGCAGTGCCGACAGGGGGCTTGGGAATCAGCCCCAGCATTTT. Its protein is CASSADRGLGNQPQHF.

The rearrangement links TRBV24-1 to TRBJ2-2; TRBD2 agrees at 9 bases. Germline CDR1 is KGHDR and CDR2 is SFDVKD. Trimming removed 0 bases from V and 5 bases from J; junction bases left unmatched: 9. There are 18 residues in the CDR3. This CDR3 reads CATSDLSPASGVTGELFF. DNA for the CDR3: TGTGCCACCAGTGATTTGAGTCCCGCTAGCGGGGTAACCGGGGAGCTGTTTTTT.

This clonotype was seen ten or more times. The V and J genes are TRBV7-2 and TRBJ2-7; the D gene is possibly TRBD2 (6 bases). V was trimmed by 6 bases and J by 7 bases, leaving 22 bases between them. This CDR3 spans 15 amino acids. Germline V gene lookup returns CDR1 SGHTA and CDR2 FQGNSA. CDR3 residues: CASRLRGSGLEEQYF. CDR3 DNA sequence: TGTGCCAGCAGGCTCCGGGGGTCGGGGTTGGAGGAGCAGTACTTC.

The rearrangement links TRBV11-2 to TRBJ1-2; no clear D. Germline V gene lookup returns CDR1 SGHAT and CDR2 FQNNGV. Trimming removed 4 bases from V and 14 bases from J, with 20 bases in between. The CDR3 is made up of 13 amino acids. This CDR3 is CASSYSDIPGKTF. CDR3 nucleotide sequence: TGTGCCAGCAGCTATAGCGACATACCAGGAAAGACCTTC.

This clonotype showed up many times. V usage is TRBV11-2 and J usage is TRBJ2-5, with D tentatively TRBD1 (6 bases). CDR3 length: 16 amino acids. V lost 6 bases and J 2 bases, leaving 19 bases between the germline ends. Germline V gene lookup returns CDR1 SGHAT and CDR2 FQNNGV. The CDR3 is CASSLSRPQGQETQYF. The CDR3, as DNA: TGTGCCAGCAGTTTATCTCGGCCACAGGGACAAGAGACCCAGTACTTC. Full variable domain (remainder filled in from reference TRBV11-2 and TRBJ2-5): EAGVAQSPRYKIIEKRQSVAFWCNPISGHATLYWYQQILGQGPKLLIQFQNNGVVDDSQLPKDRFSAERLKGVDSTLKIQPAKLEDSAVYLCASSLSRPQGQETQYFGPGTRLLVL.

This clonotype was counted ten times or more. The J gene is TRBJ1-2, the V gene TRBV11-2, with D hard to call. Per the germline V gene, CDR1 is SGHAT and CDR2 is FQNNGV. CDR3 length: 14 residues. The V and J ends lost 1 base and 1 base respectively, with 7 bases between them. The CDR3 nucleotides are TGTGCCAGCAGCTTAGGGCCCAGTAACTATGGCTACACCTTC. This codes for CASSLGPSNYGYTF. Together with reference TRBV11-2 and TRBJ1-2, the CDR3 gives the full variable domain: EAGVAQSPRYKIIEKRQSVAFWCNPISGHATLYWYQQILGQGPKLLIQFQNNGVVDDSQLPKDRFSAERLKGVDSTLKIQPAKLEDSAVYLCASSLGPSNYGYTFGSGTRLTVV.

This sequence joins TRBV29-1 and TRBJ1-1; the match to TRBD1 covers 7 bases. In germline, CDR1 is SQVTM, CDR2 ANQGSEA. With V trimmed by 8 bases and J by 5 bases, 8 bases remained unmatched. The CDR3 spans 12 residues. The CDR3 DNA sequence: TGCAGCTTCGGGACAGAGGGAACTGAAGCTTTCTTT. This gives the protein CSFGTEGTEAFF.

This clonotype occurred many times. The gene calls are TRBV9 and TRBJ1-3; D call uncertain. Trimming took 6 bases from V and 3 from J, leaving 16 bases between them. The CDR3 sequence is 15 residues long. From germline, CDR1 is SGDLS and CDR2 YYNGEE. CDR3 amino acids: CASITWVACGNTIYF. Here the CDR3 DNA reads TGTGCCAGCATAACCTGGGTTGCTTGTGGAAACACCATATATTTT.

The V call is TRBV29-1, the J call TRBJ1-2; D may be TRBD1 (5 bases). This CDR3 spans 14 amino acids. Germline V gene data show CDR1 as SQVTM and CDR2 as ANQGSEA. V was shortened by 4 bases and J by 0 bases, with 12 bases between the two germline ends. CDR3 loop: CSVVMTDTNYGYTF. The CDR3 coding sequence is TGCAGCGTTGTAATGACAGACACTAACTATGGCTACACCTTC.

Notes on this clonotype: A much larger clonotype is one base distant, so this may be a read error. The V call is TRBV7-7, the J call TRBJ2-5, with a weak D call TRBD2 (6 bases). CDR3 length: 15 amino acids. CDR1 and CDR2 (germline): SSHAT, FNYEAQ (reference sequence). The CDR3 loop reads CAGSLGWGERGAQYF. The CDR3 bases are TGTGCCGGCAGCTTAGGGTGGGGGGAGCGTGGGGCCCAGTACTTC.

This sequence joins TRBV20-1 and TRBJ2-7; 8 nucleotides align to TRBD1. CDR3 length: 14 residues. The junction had 8 bases not matched to a gene; V was cut back by 2 bases and J by 5 bases. Germline V gene data show CDR1 as DFQATT and CDR2 as SNEGSKA (reference sequence). The CDR3 reads CSARRDRRDHEQYF. As DNA, the CDR3 is TGCAGTGCTAGACGGGACAGGAGGGACCACGAGCAGTACTTC.

The sample holds many counts of this clonotype. J is TRBJ2-5 and V is TRBV3-1, with 10 nucleotides matching TRBD2. The CDR3 is 18 residues long. Germline CDR1 LGHDT, CDR2 YNNKEL (reference sequence). After removal of 1 base from V and 4 bases from J, the junction contained 12 bases not matched to a gene. The CDR3 sequence is CASSQGLAGALERETQYF. The CDR3, as DNA: TGTGCCAGCAGCCAAGGGCTAGCGGGAGCCCTGGAACGAGAGACCCAGTACTTC.

This clonotype was found many times. The V call is TRBV7-2, the J call TRBJ1-3, with 7 bases lining up with TRBD1. Germline CDR1 SGHTA, CDR2 FQGNSA. The CDR3 runs to 13 residues. V was pared by 5 bases and J by 4 bases, with 2 bases of the junction left unmatched. The CDR3 DNA reads as TGTGCCAGCAGCAGGGGACAGGGAAACACCATATATTTT. Amino acids: CASSRGQGNTIYF. Variable domain in full (rest from reference TRBV7-2 and TRBJ1-3): GAGVSQSPSNKVTEKGKDVELRCDPISGHTALYWYRQSLGQGLEFLIYFQGNSAPDKSGLPSDRFSAERTGGSVSTLTIQRTQQEDSAVYLCASSRGQGNTIYFGEGSWLTVV.

The V call is TRBV18, the J call TRBJ1-2; TRBD1 matches 9 bases. Germline CDR1 reads KGHSH; CDR2 reads LQKENI. This CDR3 has 15 amino acids. The junction had 8 bases not matched to a gene; V was cut back by 3 bases and J by 6 bases. For the CDR3, the DNA is TGTGCCAGCTCACCCCTCGGACAGGGGAATAATGGCTACACCTTC. The encoded protein is CASSPLGQGNNGYTF.

The chain uses TRBV20-1 and TRBJ2-1; the D is unclear. The CDR3 length is 13 residues. Germline CDR1 DFQATT, CDR2 SNEGSKA (reference sequence). Trimming removed 1 base from V and 3 bases from J, with 7 bases in between. For the CDR3, the DNA is TGCAGTGCTAGAGGGGGTTTCTACAATGAGCAGTTCTTC. Its translation is CSARGGFYNEQFF.

V is TRBV6-6 and J is TRBJ1-1; D not resolved. From germline, CDR1 is MNHNY and CDR2 SVGAGI (reference sequence). Trimming stripped 8 bases from V and 9 bases from J, with 16 bases between. This CDR3 contains 12 residues. The CDR3 loop reads CASGESWEKAFF. The CDR3 DNA reads TGTGCCAGCGGTGAGTCATGGGAAAAAGCTTTCTTT.

This clonotype was seen a single time. The J gene is TRBJ1-1, the V gene TRBV12-3 or TRBV12-4; D might be TRBD1 (6 bases). The CDR3 sequence is 18 residues long. Between the trimmed V and J ends, which lost 5 bases and 1 base, there was a span of 23 bases. CDR3 in amino acids: CASSVTTGSGQRNTEAFF. As DNA, the CDR3 is TGTGCCAGCAGTGTCACTACAGGGTCCGGACAGCGGAACACTGAAGCTTTCTTT.

This clonotype was recorded at least ten times. This chain joins TRBV11-3 and TRBJ2-7; D is perhaps TRBD1 or TRBD2 (7 bases each). The ends were cut back, 6 bases at V and 6 bases at J, with 18 bases in the middle. Germline V CDR1 and CDR2: SGHNT, YENEEA. This CDR3 contains 14 residues. CDR3 in amino acids: CASRMGGGSGEQYF. The CDR3 DNA follows: TGTGCCAGCAGAATGGGAGGGGGCAGTGGCGAGCAGTACTTC. Full variable domain (remainder filled in from reference TRBV11-3 and TRBJ2-7): EAGVVQSPRYKIIEKKQPVAFWCNPISGHNTLYWYLQNLGQGPELLIRYENEEAVDDSQLPKDRFSAERLKGVDSTLKIQPAELGDSAVYLCASRMGGGSGEQYFGPGTRLTVT.

Only a few counts were recorded for this clonotype. The chain uses TRBV5-1 and TRBJ1-2, with D possibly being TRBD1 (6 bases). Trimming took off 4 bases at V and 3 bases at J, with 19 bases between the two ends. Germline CDR1 is SGHRS and CDR2 is YFSETQ. The CDR3 runs 16 residues. The CDR3 region has the DNA TGCGCCAGCAGCCAATTGACAGGCCCCCCCTACTATGGCTACACCTTC. Amino acid sequence: CASSQLTGPPYYGYTF.

This clonotype was seen more than once but under ten times. The CDR3 DNA sequence: TGTGCCAGCAGTTTTCTGACAGGGGGTAACAATCAGCCCCAGCATTTT. Protein product: CASSFLTGGNNQPQHF. The chain joins TRBV28 to TRBJ1-5; 9 positions match TRBD1. J gave up 3 bases and V 3 bases, and 6 bases lay outside the gene matches. The CDR3 has 16 amino acids. Per the germline V gene, CDR1 is MDHEN and CDR2 is SYDVKM.

The gene calls are TRBV7-9 and TRBJ2-1; no firm D call. The CDR3 loop spans 16 amino acids. The V and J ends lost 3 bases and 5 bases respectively, with 17 bases between them. CDR1 and CDR2 (germline): SEHNR, FQNEAQ (reference sequence). The CDR3 sequence: CASSFRSGRTDNEQFF. As DNA, the CDR3 is TGTGCCAGCAGCTTCCGGTCGGGCAGAACAGACAATGAGCAGTTCTTC. Looking up the rest from reference TRBV7-9 and TRBJ2-1 gives the full variable domain: DTGVSQNPRHKITKRGQNVTFRCDPISEHNRLYWYRQTLGQGPEFLTYFQNEAQLEKSRLLSDRFSAERPKGSFSTLEIQRTEQGDSAMYLCASSFRSGRTDNEQFFGPGTRLTVL.